Below, 23 T cell receptor beta chains from the same sample are listed, as sequenced in a study of cytomegalovirus exposure and HLA in healthy donors. Primers: 60 Vbeta forward and 13 Jbeta reverse. Sequencing was performed with immunoSEQ multiplex PCR; in TCRdb, only in-frame clones are kept and a portion is missing. In the table there are 200,000 to 250,000 clones, approximately 79% of which are singletons. Input material: PBMCs. The receptors shown here come from a girl aged 2 to 10 in good health and CMV-seronegative.

This clone has only a few counts. V is TRBV27 and J is TRBJ1-3; D gene ambiguous. CDR3 size: 17 residues. CDR1 is MNHEY and CDR2 is SMNVEV in the germline V gene (reference sequence). The V and J ends lost 6 bases and 0 bases respectively, with 18 bases between them. The CDR3 reads CASRPAVLSVSGNTIYF. In DNA, the CDR3 is TGTGCCAGCAGACCCGCGGTTTTGTCCGTCTCTGGAAACACCATATATTTT.

In DNA, the CDR3 is TGCAGCGTTGACGTGACCGGGGAGCTGTTTTTT. It encodes CSVDVTGELFF. The genes are TRBV29-1 and TRBJ2-2; D gene ambiguous. There are 11 residues in the CDR3. V was pared by 3 bases and J by 5 bases, with 4 bases between. Per germline, CDR1 SQVTM and CDR2 ANQGSEA.

The chain combines TRBV5-6 with TRBJ1-1; D call uncertain. Per germline, CDR1 SGHDT and CDR2 YYEEEE. V gave up 4 bases and J gave up 4 bases, with 8 bases separating them. The CDR3 loop spans 12 amino acids. DNA for the CDR3: TGTGCCAGCAGCCCCGGAGGCACTGAAGCTTTCTTT. Its translation: CASSPGGTEAFF.

The table lists this clone with a few counts. The identical CDR3 is also encoded by other nucleotide sequences in the sample. This CDR3 reads CASSIRQGYEQYF. The CDR3 nucleotides read TGTGCCAGTAGTATTCGACAGGGTTACGAGCAGTACTTC. V gene TRBV19 combines with J gene TRBJ2-7, with 7 bases fitting TRBD1. Germline CDR1 LNHDA, CDR2 SQIVND (reference sequence). V lost 3 bases and J lost 4; bases outside the gene matches: 3. This CDR3 is 13 amino acids long.

V and J are TRBV30 and TRBJ2-7; D not resolved. The CDR3 runs to 10 residues. CDR1 GTSNPN and CDR2 SVGIG come from the germline V gene (reference sequence). Trimming shortened V by 5 bases and J by 5 bases, and 7 bases separated the two germline ends. CDR3 region: CAWGDNEQYF. The DNA of the CDR3 is TGTGCCTGGGGAGATAACGAGCAGTACTTC.

J is TRBJ1-1 and V is TRBV7-6; 8 bases line up with TRBD1. This CDR3 region has 14 residues. Germline V lookup: CDR1 SGHVS, CDR2 FNYEAQ. Losses at the gene ends were 5 bases for V and 1 base for J; bases not matched to a gene: 3. The CDR3 sequence is CASSPGGANTEAFF. CDR3 nucleotides: TGTGCCAGCAGCCCAGGGGGCGCGAACACTGAAGCTTTCTTT.

The V call is TRBV19, the J call TRBJ2-3; 9 positions agree with TRBD1. There are 15 residues in the CDR3. V lost 3 bases to trimming and J lost 5 bases; unmatched junction nucleotides: 6. Germline lookup yields CDR1 LNHDA and CDR2 SQIVND (reference sequence). The CDR3 DNA sequence: TGTGCCAGTAGTATCCCAACAGGGGGCATAGATACGCAGTATTTT. This sequence encodes CASSIPTGGIDTQYF.

The rearrangement joins TRBV6-6 to TRBJ1-3; D is undetermined. Germline CDR1 is MNHNY and CDR2 is SVGAGI (reference sequence). CDR3 length equals 11 residues. The ends were cut back, 0 bases at V and 12 bases at J, with 6 bases in the middle. CDR3 DNA sequence: TGTGCCAGCAGTTACTCAGGAGGCATATATTTT. This gives the protein CASSYSGGIYF.

The V and J genes are TRBV2 and TRBJ2-1; D unclear. The V and J ends lost 5 bases and 4 bases respectively, with 6 bases between them. Germline CDR1 reads SNHLY; CDR2 reads FYNNEI. CDR3 size: 12 residues. CDR3 protein: CASSPQYNEQFF. DNA for the CDR3: TGTGCCAGCAGTCCGCAGTACAATGAGCAGTTCTTC.

This sequence joins TRBV6-4 and TRBJ1-1, with D possibly matching TRBD1 (5 bases). The V and J ends lost 6 bases and 1 base respectively, with 9 bases between them. CDR1 is MRHNA and CDR2 is SNTAGT in the germline V gene. The CDR3 has 13 residues. The CDR3: CASSLTGNTEAFF. The CDR3 DNA reads TGTGCCAGCAGCCTAACAGGGAACACTGAAGCTTTCTTT.

The chain joins TRBV2 to TRBJ1-2, with TRBD1 identical over 9 bases. CDR1 SNHLY and CDR2 FYNNEI come from the germline V gene. The CDR3 has 15 amino acids. V lost 10 bases, J lost 8 bases, and 17 bases stayed unmatched. CDR3 protein: CATTAPRDRAFGYTF. The CDR3 DNA follows: TGTGCCACCACGGCACCCCGGGACAGGGCCTTCGGCTACACCTTC. The variable domain in full, completed from reference TRBV2 and TRBJ1-2, reads EPEVTQTPSHQVTQMGQEVILRCVPISNHLYFYWYRQILGQKVEFLVSFYNNEISEKSEIFDDQFSVERPDGSNFTLKIRSTKLEDSAMYFCATTAPRDRAFGYTFGSGTRLTVV.

The chain couples TRBV7-9 to TRBJ2-5; tentatively, D is TRBD2 (5 bases). Between the trimmed V and J ends, which lost 3 bases and 5 bases, there was a span of 7 bases. From germline, CDR1 is SEHNR and CDR2 FQNEAQ (reference sequence). The CDR3 spans 12 residues. This chain's CDR3 is CASSLPGETQYF. In nucleotides, the CDR3 is TGTGCCAGCAGCTTGCCGGGGGAGACCCAGTACTTC.

The genes are TRBV6-6 and TRBJ2-1, with TRBD1 identical over 9 bases. The CDR3 sequence is 14 residues long. Per the germline V gene, CDR1 is MNHNY and CDR2 is SVGAGI (reference sequence). The J segment lost 9 bases and the V segment lost 6 bases, leaving 9 bases of the junction unmatched. The CDR3 region has the DNA TGTGCCAGCAGCCGGGACAGGGAAGGCGGTGAGCAGTTCTTC. Translating it yields CASSRDREGGEQFF.

The V gene is TRBV6-1, the J gene TRBJ2-7, with TRBD1 identical over 9 bases. This CDR3 contains 15 residues. Per the germline V gene, CDR1 is MNHNS and CDR2 is SASEGT. V trimming: 2 bases; J trimming: 4 bases; junction bases outside the gene matches: 6. As DNA, the CDR3 is TGTGCCAGCAGTGAACCCACAGGGGGCGTTTACGAGCAGTACTTC. This codes for CASSEPTGGVYEQYF.

This clone was seen a handful of times. The V gene is TRBV5-1, the J gene TRBJ2-1; 9 bases are shared with TRBD1. This CDR3 is 15 amino acids long. With V trimmed by 5 bases and J by 4 bases, 7 bases remained unmatched. Looked up from germline, CDR1 is SGHRS and CDR2 is YFSETQ. The CDR3, as DNA: TGCGCCAGCAGGAGCTTGGGACAGGGATACAATGAGCAGTTCTTC. It is translated as CASRSLGQGYNEQFF.

This CDR3 reads CASTPHTGGETQYF. CDR3 sequence (DNA): TGTGCCAGCACGCCCCACACAGGGGGAGAGACCCAGTACTTC. The chain is built from TRBV2 and TRBJ2-5; 8 bases map to TRBD1. V shed 7 bases, J shed 4 bases, and the junction held 8 bases outside the gene matches. CDR3 length: 14 residues. Germline CDR1 reads SNHLY; CDR2 reads FYNNEI.

This clone appeared a few times. The chain employs TRBV9 and TRBJ1-1, with D unresolved. The CDR3 extends over 15 amino acids. CDR1 SGDLS and CDR2 YYNGEE come from the germline V gene. The germline V and J ends were trimmed by 0 bases and 1 base, with 10 bases remaining between them. CDR3 amino acids: CASSVAPQPNTEAFF. CDR3 DNA sequence: TGTGCCAGCAGCGTAGCCCCACAGCCGAACACTGAAGCTTTCTTT.

This clone is a singleton in its sample. The chain employs TRBV6-5 and TRBJ2-5; D is possibly TRBD1 (6 bases). Trimming shortened V by 5 bases and J by 3 bases, and 13 bases separated the two germline ends. The germline gives CDR1 MNHEY, CDR2 SVGAGI. The CDR3 is made up of 14 amino acids. CDR3 sequence reads: CASSRWTAEETQYF. CDR3 coding DNA: TGTGCCAGCAGTAGATGGACAGCGGAAGAGACCCAGTACTTC.

This clone was detected only a few times. J is TRBJ1-2 and V is TRBV5-6, with 10 bases matching TRBD1. The CDR3 is made up of 15 amino acids. Trimming cost V 5 bases and J 2 bases; bases outside gene matches: 6. The germline V gene has CDR1 SGHDT and CDR2 YYEEEE. The CDR3 protein is CASRTRDRGNYGYTF. In DNA, the CDR3 is TGTGCCAGCAGAACCCGGGACAGGGGAAACTATGGCTACACCTTC. Full variable domain (outside the CDR3, taken from reference TRBV5-6 and TRBJ1-2): DAGVTQSPTHLIKTRGQQVTLRCSPKSGHDTVSWYQQALGQGPQFIFQYYEEEERQRGNFPDRFSGHQFPNYSSELNVNALLLGDSALYLCASRTRDRGNYGYTFGSGTRLTVV.

This chain connects TRBV6-5 to TRBJ1-4; D may be TRBD1 (6 bases). The CDR3 extends over 16 amino acids. Germline V gives CDR1 MNHEY, CDR2 SVGAGI. Trimming left V 0 bases short and J 12 bases short, with 20 bases between. The CDR3 DNA sequence: TGTGCCAGCAGTTACTCATACTTAGACAGGCCCGGGGAACTGTTTTTT. Translation gives CASSYSYLDRPGELFF.

The chain is built from TRBV12-5 and TRBJ1-1; D possibly corresponds to TRBD1 (6 bases). V was cut by 2 bases and J by 6 bases, with 16 bases left in between. The germline gives CDR1 LGHNT, CDR2 FRNRAP. This CDR3 has 15 residues. In DNA form, the CDR3 reads TGTGCTAGTGGTTTGATTGGGGGCATGAGCGCTGAAGCTTTCTTT. The encoded protein is CASGLIGGMSAEAFF. Filled out from reference TRBV12-5 and TRBJ1-1, the complete variable domain reads DARVTQTPRHKVTEMGQEVTMRCQPILGHNTVFWYRQTMMQGLELLAYFRNRAPLDDSGMPKDRFSAEMPDATLATLKIQPSEPRDSAVYFCASGLIGGMSAEAFFGQGTRLTVV.

This rearrangement joins TRBV7-9 to TRBJ1-2, with 9 bases fitting TRBD1. This CDR3 spans 18 amino acids. The V and J ends lost 3 bases and 3 bases, in that order; junction bases with no gene match: 14. Germline V CDR1 and CDR2: SEHNR, FQNEAQ (reference sequence). CDR3 bases: TGTGCCAGCAGCTTTCCGACAGGGGGTGTGCAGGTGGACTATGGCTACACCTTC. Its translation: CASSFPTGGVQVDYGYTF.

The chain links TRBV6-7 to TRBJ2-5; possible D gene TRBD1, 6 bases. TRBV6-7 is an open reading frame, and its role is uncertain. Trimming took off 4 bases at V and 9 bases at J, with 15 bases between the two ends. There are 13 residues in the CDR3. Here the CDR3 DNA reads TGTGCCAGCAGTTTTCAGGGGCGATTTTCCCAGTACTTC. Translating it yields CASSFQGRFSQYF.